The clone carrying this T cell receptor (beta chain) was detected many times. This sample is drawn from a study of early T cells in non-severe SARS-CoV-2 infection. The overall study: Sequencing targeted bulk RNA from unsorted whole blood, leaving chains unpaired.

TCRdb independently ran MiXCR on the 5' RACE reads; one entry per CDR3 protein. The profile shows about 26,000 distinct CDR3 sequences, 4% to 4.5% of them singletons. V was shortened by 7 bases and J by 5 bases, with 9 bases between the two germline ends. CDR3 length: 12 amino acids. Germline CDR1 reads LNHDA; CDR2 reads SQIVND (reference sequence). This receptor was taken from an adult who was a healthcare worker with PCR-confirmed SARS-CoV-2 infection or an uninfected control (not recorded which). V and J are TRBV19 and TRBJ2-1; the D is unclear. Sample: whole blood. The CDR3 loop is CASKQGNNEQFF. CDR3 DNA sequence: TGTGCCAGTAAGCAAGGAAACAATGAGCAGTTCTTC.